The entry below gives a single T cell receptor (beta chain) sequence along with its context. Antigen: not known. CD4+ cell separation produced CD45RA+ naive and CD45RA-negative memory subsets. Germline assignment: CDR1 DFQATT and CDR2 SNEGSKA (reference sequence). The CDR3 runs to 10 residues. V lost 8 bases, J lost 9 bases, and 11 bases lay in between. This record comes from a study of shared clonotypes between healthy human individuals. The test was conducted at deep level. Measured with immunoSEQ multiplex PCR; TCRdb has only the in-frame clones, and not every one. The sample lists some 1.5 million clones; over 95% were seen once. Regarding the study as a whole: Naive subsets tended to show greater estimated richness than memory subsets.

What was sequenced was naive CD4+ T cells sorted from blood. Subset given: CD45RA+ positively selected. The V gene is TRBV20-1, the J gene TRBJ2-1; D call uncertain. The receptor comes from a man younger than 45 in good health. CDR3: CSCTRAEQFF. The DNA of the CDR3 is TGCAGTTGCACAAGGGCTGAGCAGTTCTTC.